This T cell receptor beta chain was sequenced for a study of CD8 T cells in ankylosing spondylitis. Only a few counts were recorded for this clonotype. Its target is not known. Study-wide points: Enrichment of disease-linked clones was reportedly significant in matched ankylosing spondylitis synovial fluid. What seemed typical of ankylosing spondylitis blood was a TCR beta motif built from 7 or 8 highly homologous variants.

TCRdb independently ran MiXCR on the 5' RACE reads; one entry per CDR3 protein. The sample yields 230,000 or so distinct CDR3 sequences, more than 15% seen once. The germline V gene encodes CDR1 SEHNR and CDR2 FQNEAQ (reference sequence). Trimming took off 10 bases at V and 14 bases at J, with 23 bases between the two ends. CDR3 length: 12 residues. This TCR derives from a male donor with ankylosing spondylitis or in good health (not recorded which). J is TRBJ2-5 and V is TRBV7-9; the D gene could be TRBD1 or TRBD2 (5 bases each). The sequencing input was blood, either unsorted or a sorted T cell fraction (not recorded which). Here the CDR3 DNA reads TGTGCCACACGGGTGGGGGAGAAGGCTAATTACTTC. This sequence encodes CATRVGEKANYF.